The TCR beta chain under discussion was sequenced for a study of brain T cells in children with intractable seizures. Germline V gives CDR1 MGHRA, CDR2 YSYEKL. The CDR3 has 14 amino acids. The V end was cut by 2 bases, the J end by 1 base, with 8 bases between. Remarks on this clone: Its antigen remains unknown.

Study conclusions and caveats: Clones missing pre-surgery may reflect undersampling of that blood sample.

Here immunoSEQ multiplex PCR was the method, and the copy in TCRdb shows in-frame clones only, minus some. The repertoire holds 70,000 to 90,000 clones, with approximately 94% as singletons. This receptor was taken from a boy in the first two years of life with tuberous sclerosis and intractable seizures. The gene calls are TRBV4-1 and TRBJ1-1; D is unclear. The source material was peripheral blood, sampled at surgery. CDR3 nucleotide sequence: TGCGCCAGCAGCCAACCTCATGGGAACACTGAAGCTTTCTTT. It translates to CASSQPHGNTEAFF.